Listed below are T cell receptor beta chains from one sample, sequenced in a study of blood T cell repertoires in COVID-19. Produced via immunoSEQ multiplex PCR; TCRdb's table is partial and in-frame only. Of hundreds of thousands of clones listed, over 85% are singletons. Sequencing input: peripheral blood. The receptors stem from a man aged 18 to 29 with COVID-19, enrolled during active disease. CDR3s include the opening cysteine and the closing phenylalanine or tryptophan. Each record gives: V gene, D gene, J gene, clone size, CDR3 protein, CDR3 DNA. The D gene is left open where the match is weak. Where a row states a size, it is once, few, many or the class of an expanded clone; other rows omit it.

>TRBV24-1|TRBD1|TRBJ2-7|.
CATATGQGQYEQYF
TGTGCCACCGCCACGGGACAGGGGCAGTACGAGCAGTACTTC
>TRBV20-1|TRBD2|TRBJ2-1|.
CSASNAGDEQFF
TGCAGTGCTAGTAACGCGGGGGATGAGCAGTTCTTC
>TRBV11-3|.|TRBJ2-5|.
CASSFEEAQETQYF
TGTGCCAGCAGCTTCGAGGAGGCCCAAGAGACCCAGTACTTC
>TRBV19|.|TRBJ1-2|.
CASSIDDRNYGYTF
TGTGCCAGTAGTATAGATGACAGGAACTATGGCTACACCTTC
>TRBV25-1|TRBD1|TRBJ1-2|.
CASSSRTGGTYGYTF
TGTGCCAGCAGTTCCCGGACAGGGGGGACCTATGGCTACACCTTC
>TRBV6-5|.|TRBJ2-2|.
CASSYSTSSGELFF
TGTGCCAGCAGTTACTCGACTAGTTCCGGGGAGCTGTTTTTT
>TRBV3-1/TRBV3-2|TRBD1|TRBJ2-3|once
CASSSRDSLDTQYF
TGTGCCAGCAGCTCCCGGGACAGCCTAGATACGCAGTATTTT
>TRBV6-5|.|TRBJ2-7|.
CASSYGTGPYYEQYF
TGTGCCAGCAGTTACGGTACAGGGCCATACTACGAGCAGTACTTC
>TRBV11-2|TRBD1|TRBJ2-3|.
CASTGQGWADTQYF
TGTGCCAGCACCGGACAGGGATGGGCAGATACGCAGTATTTT
>TRBV6-5|.|TRBJ1-6|.
CAKSTGTSKGSPLHF
TGTGCCAAATCGACCGGGACATCGAAGGGGTCACCCCTCCACTTT
>TRBV15|.|TRBJ2-4|.
CATSRDRGAQGKNIQYF
TGTGCCACCAGCAGAGACCGGGGGGCGCAGGGCAAAAACATTCAGTACTTC
>TRBV6-4|.|TRBJ2-3|.
CASSSVLWTDTQYF
TGTGCCAGCAGTTCAGTGTTGTGGACAGATACGCAGTATTTT
>TRBV6-5|.|TRBJ2-2|.
CASSYSLANTGELFF
TGTGCCAGCAGTTACTCTCTAGCGAACACCGGGGAGCTGTTTTTT
>TRBV11-1|TRBD2|TRBJ2-3|.
CASSFAGGHQDTQYF
TGTGCCAGCAGCTTTGCGGGGGGGCATCAAGATACGCAGTATTTT
>TRBV3-1/TRBV3-2|TRBD2|TRBJ2-7|.
CASSSGTSAREQYF
TGTGCCAGCAGCTCCGGGACTAGCGCACGGGAGCAGTACTTC
>TRBV4-1|TRBD1|TRBJ2-1|.
CASSLGQGIGNEQFF
TGCGCCAGCAGCCTCGGACAGGGGATAGGGAATGAGCAGTTCTTC
>TRBV30|.|TRBJ1-1|once
CAWSVGGLYTEAFF
TGTGCCTGGAGTGTTGGAGGGCTTTACACTGAAGCTTTCTTT
>TRBV6-6|TRBD1|TRBJ1-1|.
CASSVGQVAEAFF
TGTGCCAGCAGTGTGGGACAGGTAGCTGAAGCTTTCTTT
>TRBV5-4|TRBD1|TRBJ1-2|.
CASSSYRDRDGYTF
TGTGCCAGCAGCTCTTACCGGGACAGGGATGGCTACACCTTC
>TRBV19|.|TRBJ2-2|.
CASSIDGLGRTGELFF
TGTGCCAGTAGTATCGACGGACTGGGGAGGACCGGGGAGCTGTTTTTT
>TRBV2|TRBD1|TRBJ1-1|once
CASSSTGAEAFF
TGTGCCAGCAGCTCGACAGGGGCTGAAGCTTTCTTT
>TRBV7-9|TRBD1|TRBJ1-5|.
CASSLGTGNSNQPQHF
TGTGCCAGCAGCCTCGGGACAGGGAATAGCAATCAGCCCCAGCATTTT
>TRBV11-2|TRBD2|TRBJ2-1|once
CASSPGTSGDLHNEQFF
TGTGCCAGCAGCCCTGGGACTAGCGGGGACCTCCACAATGAGCAGTTCTTC
>TRBV5-1|.|TRBJ2-7|.
CASSLGDYSYEQYF
TGCGCCAGCAGCTTGGGCGACTACTCCTACGAGCAGTACTTC
>TRBV6-1|TRBD1|TRBJ2-2|once
CASSEPPGGKTRTGELFF
TGTGCCAGCAGTGAACCCCCAGGGGGCAAAACCCGTACCGGGGAGCTGTTTTTT
>TRBV27|TRBD1|TRBJ1-1|.
CASSWDRARTEAFF
TGTGCCAGCAGTTGGGACAGGGCAAGGACTGAAGCTTTCTTT
>TRBV5-4|.|TRBJ2-3|.
CASSSYRTDTQYF
TGTGCCAGCAGCAGTTACAGAACAGATACGCAGTATTTT
>TRBV4-1|TRBD2|TRBJ2-2|.
CASSQTPSGRKTGELFF
TGCGCCAGCAGCCAAACTCCTAGCGGGAGGAAGACCGGGGAGCTGTTTTTT
>TRBV19|TRBD1|TRBJ1-2|.
CASSILGQGFDYGYTF
TGTGCCAGTAGTATCCTCGGACAGGGTTTCGACTATGGCTACACCTTC
>TRBV9|.|TRBJ1-2|.
CASSREGSYGYTF
TGTGCCAGCAGCAGGGAAGGGAGCTATGGCTACACCTTC
>TRBV11-3|.|TRBJ2-2|.
CASSLILTPNTGELFF
TGTGCCAGCAGCTTAATTCTGACACCGAACACCGGGGAGCTGTTTTTT
>TRBV10-2|TRBD2|TRBJ2-2|.
CASSARRGGTGELFF
TGCGCCAGCAGTGCGCGGCGGGGGGGCACCGGGGAGCTGTTTTTT
>TRBV13|TRBD1|TRBJ1-2|.
CASSLGQGYDYGYTF
TGTGCCAGCAGCTTGGGACAGGGGTACGACTATGGCTACACCTTC
>TRBV30|.|TRBJ1-2|.
CAWSDVTALIGYTF
TGTGCCTGGAGTGACGTGACAGCCCTAATAGGCTACACCTTC
>TRBV3-1/TRBV3-2|.|TRBJ1-6|few
CASSLTGTSLNSPLHF
TGTGCCAGCAGCCTGACAGGCACGAGCCTAAATTCACCCCTCCACTTT
>TRBV4-2|.|TRBJ1-6|.
CASSQVLSGVYNSPLHF
TGTGCCAGCAGCCAAGTCTTGTCAGGGGTCTATAATTCACCCCTCCACTTT
>TRBV3-1/TRBV3-2|TRBD1|TRBJ1-2|.
CASSQEGTGNGYTF
TGTGCCAGCAGCCAAGAGGGGACAGGGAACGGCTACACCTTC
>TRBV5-1|TRBD1|TRBJ1-2|.
CASSSRADRDLGGYTF
TGCGCCAGCAGCTCCAGAGCCGACAGGGATTTAGGGGGCTACACCTTC
>TRBV11-3|.|TRBJ2-3|.
CASSPVVATSTDTQYF
TGTGCCAGCAGCCCAGTAGTAGCGACTAGCACAGATACGCAGTATTTT
>TRBV5-4|TRBD1|TRBJ2-7|.
CASSLAGTGWFQYF
TGTGCCAGCAGCTTGGCCGGGACAGGCTGGTTCCAGTACTTC
>TRBV30|.|TRBJ1-1|.
CAWSADRLNTEAFF
TGTGCCTGGAGCGCAGACAGGCTGAACACTGAAGCTTTCTTT
>TRBV9|TRBD1|TRBJ1-3|.
CASSPSDRGNTIYF
TGTGCCAGCAGCCCTTCGGACAGGGGAAACACCATATATTTT
>TRBV6-5|.|TRBJ2-2|.
CASSRAGPHTGELFF
TGTGCCAGCAGTCGCGCGGGACCTCACACCGGGGAGCTGTTTTTT
>TRBV24-1|TRBD2|TRBJ2-1|.
CATSDPGGTHMEQFF
TGTGCCACCAGTGACCCGGGGGGAACGCACATGGAGCAGTTCTTC
>TRBV24-1|.|TRBJ2-7|.
CATILLCPDRYYEQYF
TGTGCCACCATCCTCTTGTGTCCGGACAGATATTACGAGCAGTACTTC
>TRBV6-5|.|TRBJ1-1|.
CASSSTVLNTEAFF
TGTGCCAGCAGCTCGACAGTATTGAACACTGAAGCTTTCTTT
>TRBV2|TRBD2|TRBJ2-5|.
CASSEGLALQETQYF
TGTGCCAGCAGTGAAGGACTAGCGCTACAAGAGACCCAGTACTTC
>TRBV5-1|TRBD2|TRBJ2-5|.
CASSLVPTSGGETQYF
TGCGCCAGCAGCTTGGTCCCAACTAGCGGGGGGGAGACCCAGTACTTC
>TRBV5-1|.|TRBJ1-1|.
CASRRPSGTEAFF
TGCGCCAGCCGTAGGCCGTCGGGCACTGAAGCTTTCTTT
>TRBV2|.|TRBJ2-7|.
CASSPERDEQYF
TGTGCCAGCAGTCCTGAGAGGGACGAGCAGTACTTC
>TRBV13|TRBD1|TRBJ1-1|.
CASSSGQGNTEAFF
TGTGCCAGCAGCTCGGGACAGGGGAACACTGAAGCTTTCTTT
>TRBV2|TRBD1|TRBJ2-7|.
CASRRDRGYSEQYF
TGTGCCAGCAGACGCGACAGGGGATACTCCGAGCAGTACTTC
>TRBV19|.|TRBJ1-1|.
CATGGFTEAFF
TGTGCCACCGGGGGGTTCACTGAAGCTTTCTTT